This TCR beta chain stems from a study of cytomegalovirus exposure and HLA in healthy donors. 60 Vbeta and 13 Jbeta primers were used in PCR. Sequencing was performed with immunoSEQ multiplex PCR; in TCRdb, only in-frame clones are kept and a portion is missing. Among 200,000 or so clones listed, 75% to 85% were seen once. CDR1 and CDR2 (germline): MNHEY, SVGAGI. With 0 bases removed from V and 0 bases from J, the gap between germline ends came to 10 bases. The length of the CDR3 is 16 residues. The sequence was collected from a woman aged 18-35 years in good health and CMV-seronegative. The sample was PBMCs. This chain joins TRBV6-5 and TRBJ2-3, with a tentative D call TRBD2 (5 bases). In DNA, the CDR3 is TGTGCCAGCAGTTACTCCGCCACGGGAAGCACAGATACGCAGTATTTT. The encoded protein is CASSYSATGSTDTQYF.